The next 22 T cell receptor beta chains were all read from a single sample in a study of T cell responses to AZD1222 COVID-19 vaccine. The protocol was immunoSEQ multiplex PCR, while the TCRdb copy is restricted to in-frame clones and leaves out a portion. The table includes roughly 140,000 clones, roughly 88% detected once. Sequenced here: peripheral blood, sampled on day 0 of AZD1222 vaccination. These receptors came from an adult in good health.

V and J are TRBV2 and TRBJ1-2, with a weak D call TRBD1 (6 bases). Germline V gene data show CDR1 as SNHLY and CDR2 as FYNNEI. Trimming removed 0 bases at V and 5 bases at J, with 13 bases between. The CDR3 loop spans 15 amino acids. This CDR3 reads CASSEASYRAYGYTF. As DNA, the CDR3 is TGTGCCAGCAGTGAAGCTTCATACAGGGCGTATGGCTACACCTTC.

This chain joins TRBV29-1 and TRBJ2-7, with TRBD2 identical over 12 bases. This CDR3 spans 14 amino acids. From germline, CDR1 is SQVTM and CDR2 ANQGSEA. J lost 6 bases, V lost 6 bases, and 9 bases had no gene match. The CDR3 coding sequence is TGCAGCGTGGTCGTGACTAGCGGGAGAAGCGAGCAGTACTTC. As protein: CSVVVTSGRSEQYF.

CDR3 nucleotide sequence: TGTGCCAGCAGCTTGCTAGGGGAGAGCACAGATACGCAGTATTTT. Protein sequence: CASSLLGESTDTQYF. The chain couples TRBV7-9 to TRBJ2-3; the D gene could be TRBD1 or TRBD2 (5 bases each). CDR1 and CDR2 (germline): SEHNR, FQNEAQ (reference sequence). The CDR3 length is 15 residues. The V gene lost 3 bases and the J gene lost 0 bases, with 10 bases spanning the gap.

In its sample, this clone was seen a few times. This chain links TRBV19 with TRBJ1-6; D unresolved. CDR1 LNHDA and CDR2 SQIVND come from the germline V gene (reference sequence). This CDR3 has 14 residues. Trimming took 4 bases from V and 8 from J, leaving 12 bases between them. CDR3 amino acids: CASSTVGMDSPLHF. As DNA, the CDR3 is TGTGCCAGTAGTACGGTCGGGATGGATTCACCCCTCCACTTT.

The chain links TRBV5-6 to TRBJ2-3, with D maybe TRBD1 (6 bases). The length of the CDR3 is 16 residues. Germline V CDR1 and CDR2: SGHDT, YYEEEE. With 2 bases removed from V and 7 bases from J, the gap between germline ends came to 20 bases. CDR3 amino acids: CASSLEKVGARNTQYF. The CDR3 region has the DNA TGTGCCAGCAGCTTAGAGAAAGTGGGGGCGAGGAATACGCAGTATTTT.

The chain links TRBV6-5 to TRBJ1-6; D uncertain. The ends were cut back, 7 bases at V and 9 bases at J, with 16 bases in the middle. Germline loops: CDR1 MNHEY, CDR2 SVGAGI. The CDR3 is 14 amino acids. The CDR3 bases are TGTGCCAGCACGAAATCTGCGAATCTTTCACCCCTCCACTTT. Its protein is CASTKSANLSPLHF.

The gene calls are TRBV28 and TRBJ1-6, with D possibly TRBD1 on 6 matching bases. The V gene lost 5 bases and the J gene lost 4 bases, with 9 bases spanning the gap. This CDR3 has 14 amino acids. Germline V gene lookup returns CDR1 MDHEN and CDR2 SYDVKM. The CDR3 region is CASSLTGYNSPLHF. The CDR3, as DNA: TGTGCCAGCAGTCTAACAGGGTATAATTCACCCCTCCACTTT.

The chain has TRBV7-2 and TRBJ2-1; the match to TRBD2 covers 10 bases. Germline values: CDR1 SGHTA, CDR2 FQGNSA. V trimming: 2 bases; J trimming: 3 bases; junction bases outside the gene matches: 4. The CDR3 totals 16 residues. DNA for the CDR3: TGTGCCAGCAGCTTACAAGGACTAGCGGACTACAATGAGCAGTTCTTC. Translating gives CASSLQGLADYNEQFF.

The chain combines TRBV20-1 with TRBJ2-2; TRBD1 matches at 7 bases. The CDR3 sequence is 15 residues long. Germline V lookup: CDR1 DFQATT, CDR2 SNEGSKA (reference sequence). V was clipped by 4 bases and J by 4 bases; unmatched bases: 9. The CDR3 reads CSATDREGITGELFF. CDR3 nucleotide sequence: TGCAGTGCTACTGACAGGGAAGGGATCACCGGGGAGCTGTTTTTT.

J is TRBJ2-1 and V is TRBV23-1; 8 nucleotides agree with TRBD2. TRBV23-1 is sorted into the ORF group, with uncertain function. The CDR3 covers 14 residues. V was pared by 6 bases and J by 5 bases, with 6 bases of the junction left unmatched. CDR3 bases: TGCGCCAGCAGGTGCCCTAGCGGGCACAATGAGCAGTTCTTC. This gives the protein CASRCPSGHNEQFF.

V gene TRBV6-5 combines with J gene TRBJ1-3; no firm D call. Germline V lookup: CDR1 MNHEY, CDR2 SVGAGI. Trimming took off 4 bases at V and 0 bases at J, with 10 bases between the two ends. CDR3 length: 15 amino acids. The CDR3 nucleotides read TGTGCCAGCAGTTCCCCTCAGCTCTCTGGAAACACCATATATTTT. It yields the protein CASSSPQLSGNTIYF.

This clone has only a few counts. CDR3 in DNA: TGTGCCAGTAGTTCCCCAAGGGAGGCAGCCCGCTCCTACGAGCAGTACTTC. Protein product: CASSSPREAARSYEQYF. V is TRBV19 and J is TRBJ2-7; D is possibly TRBD2 (6 bases). CDR3 length equals 17 residues. Germline V gene data show CDR1 as LNHDA and CDR2 as SQIVND (reference sequence). V shed 5 bases and J shed 0 bases, with 20 bases lying between them.

The rearrangement joins TRBV3-1 (or the pseudogene TRBV3-2) to TRBJ2-7, with TRBD2 matching over 9 bases. This CDR3 is 14 amino acids long. The V segment lost 2 bases and the J segment 6 bases; nucleotides outside the gene matches: 5. Germline assignment: CDR1 LGHDT and CDR2 YNNKEL (reference sequence). Here the CDR3 DNA reads TGTGCCAGCAGCCAACGCGGGAGGGTCCTCGAGCAGTACTTC. Protein sequence: CASSQRGRVLEQYF.

The V and J genes are TRBV5-4 and TRBJ2-3; the match to TRBD2 covers 8 bases. Germline assignment: CDR1 SGHNT and CDR2 YYREEE (reference sequence). Trimming removed 4 bases from V and 10 bases from J; junction bases left unmatched: 5. The CDR3 extends over 12 amino acids. The CDR3 region has the DNA TGTGCCAGCAGCCAAAGGACTAGCTCGCAGTATTTT. Its translation is CASSQRTSSQYF. Based on the CDR3 plus reference TRBV5-4 and TRBJ2-3, the full variable domain is ETGVTQSPTHLIKTRGQQVTLRCSSQSGHNTVSWYQQALGQGPQFIFQYYREEENGRGNFPPRFSGLQFPNYSSELNVNALELDDSALYLCASSQRTSSQYFGPGTRLTVL.

The rearrangement links TRBV3-1 (or the pseudogene TRBV3-2) to TRBJ1-3, with D uncertain. CDR1 is LGHDT, CDR2 YNNKEL, per germline (reference sequence). The CDR3 is 15 amino acids. Between the trimmed V and J ends, which lost 0 bases and 0 bases, there was a span of 6 bases. The CDR3 spells CASSQESGSGNTIYF. For the CDR3, the DNA is TGTGCCAGCAGCCAAGAGAGTGGCTCTGGAAACACCATATATTTT.

The V call is TRBV28, the J call TRBJ2-7, with 10 bases fitting TRBD2. The length of the CDR3 is 15 residues. Germline trimming cut 1 base from V and 6 bases from J; bases unmatched to any gene: 6. CDR1 and CDR2 from the germline V gene are MDHEN and SYDVKM. The CDR3 bases are TGTGCCAGCAGTTTATTGGCTAGCGGGAGCCCCGAGCAGTACTTC. Its translation is CASSLLASGSPEQYF. The whole variable domain, filled in from reference TRBV28 and TRBJ2-7, reads DVKVTQSSRYLVKRTGEKVFLECVQDMDHENMFWYRQDPGLGLRLIYFSYDVKMKEKGDIPEGYSVSREKKERFSLILESASTNQTSMYLCASSLLASGSPEQYFGPGTRLTVT.

V gene TRBV6-2 or TRBV6-3 combines with J gene TRBJ2-7, with no clear D. V lost 0 bases, J lost 1 base, and 16 bases lay in between. The CDR3 loop spans 17 amino acids. In germline, CDR1 is MNHEY, CDR2 SVGEGT. CDR3 sequence reads: CASSYSGSFEDSYEQYF. CDR3 in DNA: TGTGCCAGCAGTTACTCGGGGTCTTTCGAGGATTCCTACGAGCAGTACTTC.

The rearrangement links TRBV6-5 to TRBJ2-5, with 7 bases matching TRBD2. CDR1 is MNHEY and CDR2 is SVGAGI in the germline V gene. V was pared by 6 bases and J by 12 bases, with 10 bases of the junction left unmatched. This CDR3 contains 12 residues. This CDR3 is CASRSGGGTEYF. For the CDR3, the DNA is TGTGCCAGCAGATCCGGCGGGGGAACAGAGTACTTC.

This clone was seen a single time. V and J are TRBV4-1 and TRBJ2-3; D remains unclear. Trimming pared 1 base from V and 3 bases from J, leaving 8 bases between. CDR1 is MGHRA and CDR2 is YSYEKL in the germline V gene. The CDR3 has 14 amino acids. The CDR3 reads CASSQGVETDTQYF. Here the CDR3 DNA reads TGCGCCAGCAGCCAAGGCGTAGAGACAGATACGCAGTATTTT.

This clone appeared once. The chain recombines TRBV7-2 with TRBJ2-1; 10 nucleotides agree with TRBD2. The V gene's germline CDR1 is SGHTA and CDR2 FQGNSA. V lost 4 bases and J lost 4; bases outside the gene matches: 7. CDR3 length equals 16 residues. The CDR3 is CASSSLAGGRYNEQFF. The CDR3 DNA reads as TGTGCCAGCAGCTCCTTAGCGGGAGGTCGGTACAATGAGCAGTTCTTC.

The V and J genes are TRBV27 and TRBJ1-4; TRBD1 might be the D (5 bases). CDR3 length: 15 residues. With 5 bases removed from V and 4 bases from J, the gap between germline ends came to 14 bases. CDR1 is MNHEY and CDR2 is SMNVEV in the germline V gene (reference sequence). CDR3 in amino acids: CASSQGDSYNEKLFF. The DNA of the CDR3 is TGTGCCAGCAGTCAAGGCGACAGTTATAATGAAAAACTGTTTTTT.

This clone was recorded only once. V gene TRBV6-2 or TRBV6-3 combines with J gene TRBJ2-7; 8 bases line up with TRBD1. Losses at the gene ends were 5 bases for V and 2 bases for J; bases not matched to a gene: 5. Germline V gene sequence: CDR1 MNHEY, CDR2 SVGEGT. This CDR3 comprises 14 residues. CDR3 loop: CASSRQGLPYEQYF. The CDR3 coding sequence is TGTGCCAGCAGTCGACAGGGGCTTCCCTACGAGCAGTACTTC.